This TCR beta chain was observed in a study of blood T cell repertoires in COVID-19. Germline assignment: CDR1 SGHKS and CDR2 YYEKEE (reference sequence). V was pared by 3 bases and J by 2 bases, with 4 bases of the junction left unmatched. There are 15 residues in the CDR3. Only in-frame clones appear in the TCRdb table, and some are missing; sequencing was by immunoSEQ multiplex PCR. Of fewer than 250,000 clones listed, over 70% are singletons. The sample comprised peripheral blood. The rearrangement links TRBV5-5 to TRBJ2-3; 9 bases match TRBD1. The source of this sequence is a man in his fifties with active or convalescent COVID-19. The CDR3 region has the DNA TGTGCCAGCAGCTGGTGGGACAGGGACACAGATACGCAGTATTTT. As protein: CASSWWDRDTDTQYF.